The 2 T cell receptor beta chains below come from one sample, sequenced in a study of blood T cell repertoires in COVID-19. Assay used: immunoSEQ multiplex PCR; TCRdb lists only in-frame clones, some missing. This sample has under 95,000 clones, with roughly 87% found just once. Sequenced sample: peripheral blood. These receptors were collected from a woman older than 75 with acute or convalescent COVID-19.

The gene calls are TRBV5-1 and TRBJ1-2, with 7 bases identical to TRBD1. The CDR3 contains 14 residues. CDR1 and CDR2 from the germline V gene are SGHRS and YFSETQ. Trimming removed 4 bases from V and 4 bases from J; junction bases left unmatched: 7. The CDR3 spells CASSQGQPPYGYTF. CDR3 coding DNA: TGCGCCAGCAGCCAGGGACAGCCCCCCTATGGCTACACCTTC.

This chain links TRBV6-6 with TRBJ2-2; a possible D gene is TRBD1 (6 bases). V was cut by 6 bases and J by 1 base, with 12 bases left in between. The CDR3 totals 15 residues. Germline V gene sequence: CDR1 MNHNY, CDR2 SVGAGI (reference sequence). CDR3 protein: CASRPRQENTGELFF. The DNA for the CDR3 is TGTGCCAGCAGACCCCGACAGGAGAACACCGGGGAGCTGTTTTTT.